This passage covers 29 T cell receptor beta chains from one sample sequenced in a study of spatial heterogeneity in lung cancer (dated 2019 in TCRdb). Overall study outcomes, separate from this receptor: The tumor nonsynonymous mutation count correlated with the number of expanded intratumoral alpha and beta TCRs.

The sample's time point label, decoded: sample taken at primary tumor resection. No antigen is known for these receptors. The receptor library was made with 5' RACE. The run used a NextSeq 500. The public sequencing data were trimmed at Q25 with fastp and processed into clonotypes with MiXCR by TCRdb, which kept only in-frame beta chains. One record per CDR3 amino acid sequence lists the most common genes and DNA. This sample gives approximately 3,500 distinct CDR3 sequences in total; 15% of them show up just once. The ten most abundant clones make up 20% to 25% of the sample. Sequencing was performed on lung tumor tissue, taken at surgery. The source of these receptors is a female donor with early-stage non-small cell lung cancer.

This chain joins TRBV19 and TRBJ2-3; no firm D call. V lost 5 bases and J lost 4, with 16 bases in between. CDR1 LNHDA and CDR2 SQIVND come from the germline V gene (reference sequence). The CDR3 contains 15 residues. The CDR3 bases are TGTGCCAGTAGTTACCAAGCTGGAAGGGCAGATACGCAGTATTTT. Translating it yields CASSYQAGRADTQYF.

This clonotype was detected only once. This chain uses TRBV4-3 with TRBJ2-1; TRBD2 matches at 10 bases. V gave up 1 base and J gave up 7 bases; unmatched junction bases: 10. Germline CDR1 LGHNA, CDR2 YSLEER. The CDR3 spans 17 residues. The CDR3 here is CASSQVPAGGPLNEQFF. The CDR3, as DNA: TGCGCCAGCAGCCAAGTTCCAGCGGGGGGGCCATTGAATGAGCAGTTCTTC.

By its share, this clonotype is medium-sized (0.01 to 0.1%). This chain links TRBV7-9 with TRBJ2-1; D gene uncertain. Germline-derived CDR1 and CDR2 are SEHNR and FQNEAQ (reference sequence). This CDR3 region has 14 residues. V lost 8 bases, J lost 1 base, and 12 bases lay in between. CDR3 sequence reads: CASAWVLSYNEQFF. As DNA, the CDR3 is TGTGCCAGCGCGTGGGTCCTATCCTACAATGAGCAGTTCTTC. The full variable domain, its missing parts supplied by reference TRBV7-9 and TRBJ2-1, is DTGVSQNPRHKITKRGQNVTFRCDPISEHNRLYWYRQTLGQGPEFLTYFQNEAQLEKSRLLSDRFSAERPKGSFSTLEIQRTEQGDSAMYLCASAWVLSYNEQFFGPGTRLTVL.

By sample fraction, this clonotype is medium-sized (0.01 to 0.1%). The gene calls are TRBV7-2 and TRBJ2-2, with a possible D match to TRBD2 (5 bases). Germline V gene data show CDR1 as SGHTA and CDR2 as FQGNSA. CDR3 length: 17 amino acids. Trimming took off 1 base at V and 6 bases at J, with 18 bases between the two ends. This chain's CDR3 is CASSLGLTPDLAGELFF. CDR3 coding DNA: TGTGCCAGCAGCTTAGGACTAACACCCGATCTAGCCGGGGAGCTGTTTTTT.

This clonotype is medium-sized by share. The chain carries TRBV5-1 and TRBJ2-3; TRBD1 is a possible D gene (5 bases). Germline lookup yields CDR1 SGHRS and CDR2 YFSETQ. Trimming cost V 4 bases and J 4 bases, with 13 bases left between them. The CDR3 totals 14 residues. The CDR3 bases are TGCGCCAGCAGCGGGGCTGACCAGGCAGATACGCAGTATTTT. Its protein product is CASSGADQADTQYF.

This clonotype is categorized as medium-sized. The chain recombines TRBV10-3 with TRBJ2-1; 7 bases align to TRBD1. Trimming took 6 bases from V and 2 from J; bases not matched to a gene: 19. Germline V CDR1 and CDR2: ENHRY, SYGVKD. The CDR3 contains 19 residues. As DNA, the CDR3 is TGTGCCATCAGCCCCTTGACAGGGAATTTTGCCCCTACCTACAATGAGCAGTTCTTC. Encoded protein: CAISPLTGNFAPTYNEQFF.

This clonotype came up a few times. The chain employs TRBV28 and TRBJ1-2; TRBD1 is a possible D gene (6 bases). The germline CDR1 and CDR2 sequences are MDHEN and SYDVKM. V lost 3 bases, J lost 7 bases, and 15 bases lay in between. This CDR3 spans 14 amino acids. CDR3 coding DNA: TGTGCCAGCAGTTTCCCTGGCTGGGGGGCTGGCTACACCTTC. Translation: CASSFPGWGAGYTF.

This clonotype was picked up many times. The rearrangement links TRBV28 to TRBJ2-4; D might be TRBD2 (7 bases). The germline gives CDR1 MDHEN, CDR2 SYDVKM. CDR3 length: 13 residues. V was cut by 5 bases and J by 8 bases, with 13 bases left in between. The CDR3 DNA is TGTGCCAGCAGTCCCGGAGGGGGGGACATTCAGTACTTC. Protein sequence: CASSPGGGDIQYF.

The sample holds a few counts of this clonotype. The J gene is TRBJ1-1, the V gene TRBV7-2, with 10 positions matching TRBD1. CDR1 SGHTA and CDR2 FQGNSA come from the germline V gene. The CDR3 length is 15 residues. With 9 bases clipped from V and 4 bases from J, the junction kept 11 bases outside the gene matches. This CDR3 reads CASNRLRTGGTEAFF. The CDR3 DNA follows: TGTGCCAGTAACAGGCTCAGGACAGGGGGCACTGAAGCTTTCTTT.

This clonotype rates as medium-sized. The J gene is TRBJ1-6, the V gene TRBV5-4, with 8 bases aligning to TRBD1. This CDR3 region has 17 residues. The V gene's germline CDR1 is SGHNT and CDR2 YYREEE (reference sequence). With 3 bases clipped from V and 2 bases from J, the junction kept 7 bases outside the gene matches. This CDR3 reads CASSYVGQGPYNSPLHF. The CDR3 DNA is TGTGCCAGCAGCTACGTCGGACAGGGTCCCTATAATTCACCCCTCCACTTT.

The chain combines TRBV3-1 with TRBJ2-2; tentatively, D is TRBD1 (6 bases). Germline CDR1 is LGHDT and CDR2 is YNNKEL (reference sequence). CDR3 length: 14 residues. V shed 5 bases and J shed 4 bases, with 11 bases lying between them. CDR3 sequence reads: CASSSGTTTGELFF. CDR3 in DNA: TGTGCCAGCAGCTCCGGGACAACCACCGGGGAGCTGTTTTTT.

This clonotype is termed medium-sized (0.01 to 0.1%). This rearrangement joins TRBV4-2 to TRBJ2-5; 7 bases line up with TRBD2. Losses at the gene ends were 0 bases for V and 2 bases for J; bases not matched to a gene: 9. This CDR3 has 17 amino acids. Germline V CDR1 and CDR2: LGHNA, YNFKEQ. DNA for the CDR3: TGTGCCAGCAGCCAAGATCGTCAGCGGGGTATTCAAGAGACCCAGTACTTC. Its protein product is CASSQDRQRGIQETQYF.

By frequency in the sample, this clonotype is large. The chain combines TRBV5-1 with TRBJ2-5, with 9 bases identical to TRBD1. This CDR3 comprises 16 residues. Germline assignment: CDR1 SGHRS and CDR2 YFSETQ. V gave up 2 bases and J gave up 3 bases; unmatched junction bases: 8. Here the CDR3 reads CASSLGGTGYEETQYF. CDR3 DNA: TGCGCCAGCAGCTTAGGAGGGACAGGGTACGAAGAGACCCAGTACTTC.

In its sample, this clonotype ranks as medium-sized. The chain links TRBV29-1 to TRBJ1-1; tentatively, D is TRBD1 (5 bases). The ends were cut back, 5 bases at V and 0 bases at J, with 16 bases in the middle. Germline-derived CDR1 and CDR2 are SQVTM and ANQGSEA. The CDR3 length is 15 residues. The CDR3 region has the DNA TGCAGCGTTCGTGGGGGAGTAAGGATGAACACTGAAGCTTTCTTT. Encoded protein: CSVRGGVRMNTEAFF.

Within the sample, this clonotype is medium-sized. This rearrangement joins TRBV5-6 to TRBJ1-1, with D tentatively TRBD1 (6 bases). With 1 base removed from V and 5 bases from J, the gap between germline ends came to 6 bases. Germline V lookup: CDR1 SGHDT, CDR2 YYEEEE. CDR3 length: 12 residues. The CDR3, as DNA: TGTGCCAGCAGCTTGAGGGGGACTGAAGCTTTCTTT. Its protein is CASSLRGTEAFF.

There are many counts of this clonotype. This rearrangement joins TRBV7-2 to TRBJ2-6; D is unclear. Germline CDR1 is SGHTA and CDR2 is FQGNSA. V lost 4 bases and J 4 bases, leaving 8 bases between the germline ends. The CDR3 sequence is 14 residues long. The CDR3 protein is CASSYPSGANVLTF. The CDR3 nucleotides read TGTGCCAGCAGCTATCCGTCCGGGGCCAACGTCCTGACTTTC.

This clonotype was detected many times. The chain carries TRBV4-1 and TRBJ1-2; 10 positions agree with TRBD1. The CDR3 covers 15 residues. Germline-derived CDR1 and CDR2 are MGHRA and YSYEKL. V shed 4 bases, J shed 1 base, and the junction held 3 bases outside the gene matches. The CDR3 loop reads CASSPRTGGNYGYTF. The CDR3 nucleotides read TGCGCCAGCAGCCCACGGACAGGGGGTAACTATGGCTACACCTTC.

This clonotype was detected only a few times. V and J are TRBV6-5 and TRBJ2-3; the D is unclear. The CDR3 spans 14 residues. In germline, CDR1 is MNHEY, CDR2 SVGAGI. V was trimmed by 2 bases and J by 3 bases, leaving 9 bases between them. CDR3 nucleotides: TGTGCCAGCAGTTACCGTGTCGAAACAGATACGCAGTATTTT. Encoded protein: CASSYRVETDTQYF.

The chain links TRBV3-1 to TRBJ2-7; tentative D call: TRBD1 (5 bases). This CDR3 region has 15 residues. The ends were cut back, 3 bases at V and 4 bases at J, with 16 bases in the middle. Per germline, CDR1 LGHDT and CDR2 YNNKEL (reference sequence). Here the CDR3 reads CASSHTPETGYEQYF. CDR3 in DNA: TGTGCCAGCAGCCATACCCCAGAAACAGGTTACGAGCAGTACTTC.

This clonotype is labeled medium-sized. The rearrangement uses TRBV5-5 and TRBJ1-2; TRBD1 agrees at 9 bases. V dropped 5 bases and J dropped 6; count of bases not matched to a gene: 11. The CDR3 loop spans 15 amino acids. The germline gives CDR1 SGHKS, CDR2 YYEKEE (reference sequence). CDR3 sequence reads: CASRLGTGRVNGYTF. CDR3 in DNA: TGTGCCAGCAGACTGGGGACAGGGCGTGTTAATGGCTACACCTTC.

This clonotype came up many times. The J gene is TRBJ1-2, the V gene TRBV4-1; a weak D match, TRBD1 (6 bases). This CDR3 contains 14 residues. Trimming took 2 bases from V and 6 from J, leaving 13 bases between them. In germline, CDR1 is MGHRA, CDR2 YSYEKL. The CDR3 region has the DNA TGCGCCAGCAGCCAACCCAGGGGAGGAGATGGCTACACCTTC. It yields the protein CASSQPRGGDGYTF.

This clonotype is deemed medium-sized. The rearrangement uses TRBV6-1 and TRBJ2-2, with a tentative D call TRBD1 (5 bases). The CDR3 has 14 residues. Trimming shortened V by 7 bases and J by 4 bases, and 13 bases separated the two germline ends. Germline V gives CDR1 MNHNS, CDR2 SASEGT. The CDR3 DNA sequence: TGTGCCAGCATGGTTATGACAGTCACCGGGGAGCTGTTTTTT. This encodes CASMVMTVTGELFF.

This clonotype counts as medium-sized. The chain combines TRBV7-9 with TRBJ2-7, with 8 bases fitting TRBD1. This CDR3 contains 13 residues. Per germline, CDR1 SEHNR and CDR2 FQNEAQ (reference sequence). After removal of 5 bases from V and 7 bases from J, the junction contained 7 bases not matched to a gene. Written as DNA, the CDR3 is TGTGCCAGCAGCCCTGGACAGGGCTGGGAGCAGTACTTC. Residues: CASSPGQGWEQYF.

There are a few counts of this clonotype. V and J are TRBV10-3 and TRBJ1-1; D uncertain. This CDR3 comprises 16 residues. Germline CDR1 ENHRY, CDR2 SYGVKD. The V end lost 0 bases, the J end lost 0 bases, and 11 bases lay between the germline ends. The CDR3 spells CAISESGRTMNTEAFF. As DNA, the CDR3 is TGTGCCATCAGTGAGTCCGGCAGGACTATGAACACTGAAGCTTTCTTT.

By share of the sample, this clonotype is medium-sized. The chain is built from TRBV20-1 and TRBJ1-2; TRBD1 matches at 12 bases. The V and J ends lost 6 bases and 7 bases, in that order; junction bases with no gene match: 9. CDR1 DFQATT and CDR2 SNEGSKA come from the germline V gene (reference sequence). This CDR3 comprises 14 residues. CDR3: CSASPGTGGRGYTF. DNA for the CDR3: TGCAGTGCAAGCCCCGGGACAGGGGGCCGTGGCTACACCTTC.

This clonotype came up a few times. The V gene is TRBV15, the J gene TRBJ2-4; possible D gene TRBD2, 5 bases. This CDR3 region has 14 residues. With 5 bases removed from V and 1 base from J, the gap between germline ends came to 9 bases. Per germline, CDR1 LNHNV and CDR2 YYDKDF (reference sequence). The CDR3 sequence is CATSGRRAKNIQYF. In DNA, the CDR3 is TGTGCCACCAGCGGCCGGAGGGCCAAAAACATTCAGTACTTC.

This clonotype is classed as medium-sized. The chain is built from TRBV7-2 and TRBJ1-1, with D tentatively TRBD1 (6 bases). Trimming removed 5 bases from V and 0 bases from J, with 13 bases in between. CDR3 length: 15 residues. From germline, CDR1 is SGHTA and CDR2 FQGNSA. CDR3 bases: TGTGCCAGCAGCCCAAGGACAGTCATGAACACTGAAGCTTTCTTT. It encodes CASSPRTVMNTEAFF.

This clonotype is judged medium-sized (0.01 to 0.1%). The CDR3 sequence is CASSQEGRGGYTF. Written as DNA, the CDR3 is TGTGCCAGCAGCCAAGAGGGCAGGGGAGGCTACACCTTC. The rearrangement joins TRBV3-1 to TRBJ1-2, with a weak D call TRBD1 (6 bases). This CDR3 has 13 residues. Germline loops: CDR1 LGHDT, CDR2 YNNKEL (reference sequence). Deletions cut 0 bases from V and 8 bases from J, with 10 bases between.

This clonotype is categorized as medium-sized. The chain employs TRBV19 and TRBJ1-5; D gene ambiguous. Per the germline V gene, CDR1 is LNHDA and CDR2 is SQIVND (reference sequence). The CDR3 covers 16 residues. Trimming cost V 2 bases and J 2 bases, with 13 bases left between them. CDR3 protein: CASSIHLAGGNQPQHF. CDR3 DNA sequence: TGTGCCAGTAGTATACATCTCGCTGGTGGCAATCAGCCCCAGCATTTT. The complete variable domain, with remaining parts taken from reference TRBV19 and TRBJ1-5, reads DGGITQSPKYLFRKEGQNVTLSCEQNLNHDAMYWYRQDPGQGLRLIYYSQIVNDFQKGDIAEGYSVSREKKESFPLTVTSAQKNPTAFYLCASSIHLAGGNQPQHFGDGTRLSIL.